A selection of T cell receptor beta chains follows, all from one sample in a study of blood T cell repertoires in COVID-19. Here immunoSEQ multiplex PCR was the method, and the copy in TCRdb shows in-frame clones only, minus some. The profile covers over 200,000 clones, with more than 70% appearing a single time and 2.7% taken by the ten largest. Source material: peripheral blood. Receptors were obtained from a woman aged 55-70 years with acute or convalescent COVID-19. Each CDR3 is given with its conserved first and last residue. Fields, in order: clone size, D gene, V gene, J gene, CDR3 DNA, CDR3 protein. A D gene is named only where the DNA matches it firmly. Size is stated for part of the rows, as once, few or many counts, or as a class when the clone is expanded.

abundance: .
d_gene: TRBD2
v_gene: TRBV28
j_gene: TRBJ2-7
CDR3nt: TGTGCCAGCAGTTCCTCAAGGGACGGACTAGCGTCCTCCTACGAGCAGTACTTC
CDR3aa: CASSSSRDGLASSYEQYF

abundance: .
d_gene: TRBD2
v_gene: TRBV29-1
j_gene: TRBJ2-7
CDR3nt: TGCAGCGCTCGAACCGGGACTAGCGGGACCGAGCAGTACTTC
CDR3aa: CSARTGTSGTEQYF

abundance: .
d_gene: TRBD2
v_gene: TRBV7-2
j_gene: TRBJ2-1
CDR3nt: TGTGCCAGCAGCTCCGGTACTAGCGGACCCTTAAGCGGCAATGAGCAGTTCTTC
CDR3aa: CASSSGTSGPLSGNEQFF

abundance: .
d_gene: .
v_gene: TRBV10-2
j_gene: TRBJ1-6
CDR3nt: TGCGCCAGCAGGAAGGAGGGGGGGCGAACTTCACCCCTCCACTTT
CDR3aa: CASRKEGGRTSPLHF

abundance: .
d_gene: TRBD2
v_gene: TRBV6-8
j_gene: TRBJ2-7
CDR3nt: TGTGCCAGCAGTCGACCGTTAAGCGGGAGGTTCTACGAGCAGTACTTC
CDR3aa: CASSRPLSGRFYEQYF

abundance: .
d_gene: .
v_gene: TRBV3-1/TRBV3-2
j_gene: TRBJ2-1
CDR3nt: TGTGCCAGCAGCCGCCAACTATCCTCCTACAATGAGCAGTTCTTC
CDR3aa: CASSRQLSSYNEQFF

abundance: few
d_gene: TRBD2
v_gene: TRBV6-5
j_gene: TRBJ2-1
CDR3nt: TGTGCCAGCGTCTTATCCGGACTAGCGGACAATGAGCAGTTCTTC
CDR3aa: CASVLSGLADNEQFF

abundance: .
d_gene: .
v_gene: TRBV5-8
j_gene: TRBJ2-6
CDR3nt: TGTGCCAGCAGTTGGACTGCAAACTCTGGGGCCAACGTCCTGACTTTC
CDR3aa: CASSWTANSGANVLTF

abundance: .
d_gene: TRBD2
v_gene: TRBV6-2/TRBV6-3
j_gene: TRBJ2-1
CDR3nt: TGTGCCAGCAGTTCTTCTCCCGGGACTAGCGCCAACAATGAGCAGTTCTTC
CDR3aa: CASSSSPGTSANNEQFF

abundance: .
d_gene: .
v_gene: TRBV30
j_gene: TRBJ2-1
CDR3nt: TGTGCCTGGAGTGGGGGGGGGCAGCCCTACAATGAGCAGTTCTTC
CDR3aa: CAWSGGGQPYNEQFF

abundance: once
d_gene: TRBD2
v_gene: TRBV9
j_gene: TRBJ2-5
CDR3nt: TGTGCCAGCGCTCGGGGGGGACAAGAGACCCAGTACTTC
CDR3aa: CASARGGQETQYF

abundance: .
d_gene: TRBD1
v_gene: TRBV19
j_gene: TRBJ1-5
CDR3nt: TGTGCCAGTAGTATCAGGGGGAGTGGGCAGCCCCAGCATTTT
CDR3aa: CASSIRGSGQPQHF

abundance: .
d_gene: .
v_gene: TRBV28
j_gene: TRBJ1-2
CDR3nt: TGTGCCAGCGGTCCGGGGGGCCCTGGCTACAACTATGGCTACACCTTC
CDR3aa: CASGPGGPGYNYGYTF

abundance: .
d_gene: .
v_gene: TRBV30
j_gene: TRBJ1-3
CDR3nt: TGTGCCTGGGCGATTTCTGGAAACACCATATATTTT
CDR3aa: CAWAISGNTIYF

abundance: .
d_gene: .
v_gene: TRBV19
j_gene: TRBJ1-6
CDR3nt: TGTGCCAGTAGTATTCATATTGGGCGTGGAGGGTCGAGGATTTCACCCCTCCACTTT
CDR3aa: CASSIHIGRGGSRISPLHF

abundance: .
d_gene: TRBD2
v_gene: TRBV11-2
j_gene: TRBJ2-3
CDR3nt: TGTGCCAGCAGCTTAGTTCGGGGGGGCCCGGGTACGCAGTATTTT
CDR3aa: CASSLVRGGPGTQYF

abundance: .
d_gene: .
v_gene: TRBV3-1/TRBV3-2
j_gene: TRBJ1-1
CDR3nt: TGTGCCAGCAGCCACAGGACAGCGAACACTGAAGCTTTCTTT
CDR3aa: CASSHRTANTEAFF

abundance: .
d_gene: TRBD1
v_gene: TRBV4-1
j_gene: TRBJ2-6
CDR3nt: TGCGCCAGCAGTCCCGATCCACCAGGGGGCTCTGGGGCCAACGTCCTGACTTTC
CDR3aa: CASSPDPPGGSGANVLTF

abundance: .
d_gene: TRBD2
v_gene: TRBV19
j_gene: TRBJ2-2
CDR3nt: TGTGCCAGTAGCCCGACTAGCGGGTACACCGGGGAGCTGTTTTTT
CDR3aa: CASSPTSGYTGELFF

abundance: .
d_gene: TRBD1
v_gene: TRBV5-5
j_gene: TRBJ1-2
CDR3nt: TGTGCCAGCAGCACTGGGACAGTGGGGGGCTATGGCTACACCTTC
CDR3aa: CASSTGTVGGYGYTF

abundance: .
d_gene: TRBD2
v_gene: TRBV6-5
j_gene: TRBJ2-5
CDR3nt: TGTGCCAGCAGTTTCGGACTAGGGCACCAAGAGACCCAGTACTTC
CDR3aa: CASSFGLGHQETQYF

abundance: .
d_gene: TRBD2
v_gene: TRBV6-6
j_gene: TRBJ2-2
CDR3nt: TGTGCCAGCAGCGCCTCGGGACTAGCGGGGAGCCCCACGAACACCGGGGAGCTGTTTTTT
CDR3aa: CASSASGLAGSPTNTGELFF

abundance: .
d_gene: TRBD2
v_gene: TRBV5-1
j_gene: TRBJ2-5
CDR3nt: TGCGCCGGCAGCCGCACTAGCGGGAGCGGGGAGACCCAGTACTTC
CDR3aa: CAGSRTSGSGETQYF

abundance: .
d_gene: TRBD2
v_gene: TRBV18
j_gene: TRBJ2-2
CDR3nt: TGTGCCAGCTCACTGGGACTACACATTACCGGGGAGCTGTTTTTT
CDR3aa: CASSLGLHITGELFF

abundance: .
d_gene: TRBD2
v_gene: TRBV28
j_gene: TRBJ2-1
CDR3nt: TGTGCCAGCAGTTCGCCGACTAGCGTGGGCTACAATGAGCAGTTCTTC
CDR3aa: CASSSPTSVGYNEQFF

abundance: .
d_gene: TRBD1
v_gene: TRBV9
j_gene: TRBJ2-5
CDR3nt: TGTGCCAGCAGCCCACTCCCCGGGACAGGGAAAGAGACCCAGTACTTC
CDR3aa: CASSPLPGTGKETQYF

abundance: .
d_gene: .
v_gene: TRBV28
j_gene: TRBJ1-2
CDR3nt: TGTGCCAGCAGTCAACGGACAAGTTTTTATGGGTATGGCTACACCTTC
CDR3aa: CASSQRTSFYGYGYTF

abundance: .
d_gene: .
v_gene: TRBV9
j_gene: TRBJ2-2
CDR3nt: TGTGCCAGCAGCCAACACCCAGTGAACACCGGGGAGCTGTTTTTT
CDR3aa: CASSQHPVNTGELFF

abundance: .
d_gene: .
v_gene: TRBV5-4
j_gene: TRBJ2-7
CDR3nt: TGTGCCAGCAGTATTGACGGGTACTACGAGCAGTACTTC
CDR3aa: CASSIDGYYEQYF

abundance: .
d_gene: .
v_gene: TRBV7-9
j_gene: TRBJ1-5
CDR3nt: TGTGCCAGCAGCGTCGGGGGGACCTATAGCAATCAGCCCCAGCATTTT
CDR3aa: CASSVGGTYSNQPQHF

abundance: .
d_gene: .
v_gene: TRBV13
j_gene: TRBJ1-1
CDR3nt: TGTGCCAGCAGCTTACCGAACAGGAACACTGAAGCTTTCTTT
CDR3aa: CASSLPNRNTEAFF

abundance: .
d_gene: TRBD2
v_gene: TRBV3-1/TRBV3-2
j_gene: TRBJ2-2
CDR3nt: TGTGCCAGCAGCCAAGAACGGGGGGTCCTCGGCGGGGAGCTGTTTTTT
CDR3aa: CASSQERGVLGGELFF

abundance: .
d_gene: TRBD1
v_gene: TRBV7-9
j_gene: TRBJ1-5
CDR3nt: TGTGCCAGCAGCTCCGGGACAGTAAACCAGCCCCAGCATTTT
CDR3aa: CASSSGTVNQPQHF

abundance: .
d_gene: .
v_gene: TRBV25-1
j_gene: TRBJ1-2
CDR3nt: TGTGCCAGCAGTGTGCGGGGGAGAGGTAACTATGGCTACACCTTC
CDR3aa: CASSVRGRGNYGYTF

abundance: .
d_gene: .
v_gene: TRBV7-9
j_gene: TRBJ2-3
CDR3nt: TGTGCCAGCAGCTTAGCTGCGGGGGATACGCAGTATTTT
CDR3aa: CASSLAAGDTQYF

abundance: .
d_gene: .
v_gene: TRBV27
j_gene: TRBJ1-1
CDR3nt: TGTGCCAGCAGTTTAGGGCAGGGCATGAACACTGAAGCTTTCTTT
CDR3aa: CASSLGQGMNTEAFF

abundance: .
d_gene: .
v_gene: TRBV18
j_gene: TRBJ1-5
CDR3nt: TGTGCCAGCTCACAGTTTGAGGGGCCCCAGCATTTT
CDR3aa: CASSQFEGPQHF

abundance: .
d_gene: TRBD1
v_gene: TRBV5-1
j_gene: TRBJ1-4
CDR3nt: TGCGCCAGCAGCCTCACACAGGGGGCAACTAATGAAAAACTGTTTTTT
CDR3aa: CASSLTQGATNEKLFF

abundance: few
d_gene: .
v_gene: TRBV11-3
j_gene: TRBJ2-5
CDR3nt: TGTGCCAGCAGCACCTCGACAGGTCCCCAGTACTTC
CDR3aa: CASSTSTGPQYF

abundance: .
d_gene: .
v_gene: TRBV18
j_gene: TRBJ1-1
CDR3nt: TGTGCCAGCTCACCACCGTGGCAGACTAAGAACACTGAAGCTTTCTTT
CDR3aa: CASSPPWQTKNTEAFF

abundance: .
d_gene: .
v_gene: TRBV6-5
j_gene: TRBJ2-7
CDR3nt: TGTGCCAGCAGAAACACCATCTACGAGCAGTACTTC
CDR3aa: CASRNTIYEQYF

abundance: .
d_gene: TRBD1
v_gene: TRBV6-5
j_gene: TRBJ1-5
CDR3nt: TGTGCCAGCAGATCAATTGGGACAGGGTATCAGCCCCAGCATTTT
CDR3aa: CASRSIGTGYQPQHF

abundance: .
d_gene: TRBD1
v_gene: TRBV5-4
j_gene: TRBJ1-1
CDR3nt: TGTGCCAGCAGCCTGGACAGGGGGAACACTGAAGCTTTCTTT
CDR3aa: CASSLDRGNTEAFF

abundance: .
d_gene: .
v_gene: TRBV30
j_gene: TRBJ1-3
CDR3nt: TGTGCCTGGAGTCCAAACCAAGCCTCTGGAAACACCATATATTTT
CDR3aa: CAWSPNQASGNTIYF

abundance: .
d_gene: TRBD1
v_gene: TRBV18
j_gene: TRBJ1-5
CDR3nt: TGTGCCACCTCTGGACAGGGCCCTAGCAATCAGCCCCAGCATTTT
CDR3aa: CATSGQGPSNQPQHF

abundance: .
d_gene: TRBD2
v_gene: TRBV7-6
j_gene: TRBJ2-3
CDR3nt: TGTGCCAGCAGCCCGCGGCTAGCGGGGGGGCAAACAGATACGCAGTATTTT
CDR3aa: CASSPRLAGGQTDTQYF

abundance: .
d_gene: .
v_gene: TRBV5-6
j_gene: TRBJ1-4
CDR3nt: TGTGCCAGCAGCTCCAGGGAAAAACTGTTTTTT
CDR3aa: CASSSREKLFF

abundance: .
d_gene: .
v_gene: TRBV5-1
j_gene: TRBJ1-2
CDR3nt: TGCGCCAGCAGCTTGGCCGTGGGAGAAGATGGCTACACCTTC
CDR3aa: CASSLAVGEDGYTF

abundance: .
d_gene: TRBD2
v_gene: TRBV25-1
j_gene: TRBJ2-3
CDR3nt: TGTGCCAGCAGTGAATATCTAGCGGGGGGTATCACAGATACGCAGTATTTT
CDR3aa: CASSEYLAGGITDTQYF

abundance: .
d_gene: .
v_gene: TRBV5-1
j_gene: TRBJ2-1
CDR3nt: TGCGCCAGCAGCTTGCTAGCTAGCCGATCCTACAATGAGCAGTTCTTC
CDR3aa: CASSLLASRSYNEQFF